The entry below describes one T cell receptor (beta chain). Its specificity is not known. This sample stems from a study of shared clonotypes between healthy human individuals. Study at large: Per donor, three plates held CD4 naive cells, three held CD4 memory, two held CD8 naive and one held CD8 memory.

Libraries were prepared by immunoSEQ multiplex PCR; TCRdb keeps only in-frame clonotypes and omits some of them. The sample yields 600,000 to 750,000 clones, roughly 72% seen once. This CDR3 spans 16 amino acids. Notes on the study in general: Unshared clonotypes carried lower generation probabilities than those common to all four donors. Researchers found naive subsets generally carried larger estimated richness than memory subsets.

The source is a woman in her twenties or thirties in good health. Sequencing input: memory CD4+ T cells sorted from blood. The subset denotes: CD45RA-negative fraction. The genes are TRBV21-1 and TRBJ2-5; the listed D gene, TRBD1, was not tested against the DNA. TRBJ2-7 explains the end of the DNA better; the J call may be wrong. TRBV21-1 is noted as a pseudogene. The CDR3 reads CASSKLTGGYSYEQYF. The DNA of the CDR3 is TGTGCCAGCAGCAAACTCACAGGGGGCTATTCCTACGAGCAGTACTTC.